The 20 T cell receptor beta chains reported below all come from one sample, sequenced in a study of T cells expressing NK-cell markers. TCRdb re-called the 5' RACE reads and catalogs CDR3 proteins one per entry, DNA excluded. This table holds roughly 390,000 distinct CDR3 sequences. The sequenced sample consisted of blood T cells: a sorted CD56 or NKG2C T cell subset, CD4+ or CD8+ T cells, or bulk PBMC T cells (not recorded which). Every receptor here comes from a woman between 50 and 59 years old in good health.

J is TRBJ2-1 and V is TRBV5-1; TCRdb's D call of TRBD1 is untestable without DNA. The CDR3 extends over 11 amino acids. Germline CDR1 is SGHRS and CDR2 is YFSETQ. The CDR3 is CASSMAGARFF.

The rearrangement joins TRBV20-1 to TRBJ2-2; TCRdb's D gene call, TRBD1, goes unchecked for lack of DNA. The CDR3 has 13 amino acids. From germline, CDR1 is DFQATT and CDR2 SNEGSKA (reference sequence). This CDR3 is CSARDLGPGELFF.

The chain is built from TRBV14 and TRBJ1-5; checking the TCRdb D call of TRBD1 is not possible without DNA. CDR3 length: 17 amino acids. Germline V gene lookup returns CDR1 SGHDN and CDR2 FVKESK. The CDR3 region is CASSQKTGTGHNQPQHF.

The chain combines TRBV18 with TRBJ1-1; TCRdb designates TRBD1, a call that cannot be tested without DNA. Per germline, CDR1 KGHSH and CDR2 LQKENI. The CDR3 is 14 amino acids. The CDR3: CASSPGQVGTEAFF.

The chain has TRBV27 and TRBJ2-7. The CDR3 consists of 13 residues. Germline lookup yields CDR1 MNHEY and CDR2 SMNVEV (reference sequence). The CDR3 region is CASRDRTAYEQYF.

The J gene is TRBJ2-1, the V gene TRBV5-1; TCRdb lists TRBD1, though no DNA is available to test this call. Germline CDR1 is SGHRS and CDR2 is YFSETQ. The CDR3 extends over 15 amino acids. The CDR3 spells CASSRGGASNNEQFF.

CDR3: CATSDQTPGETQYF. The rearrangement joins TRBV24-1 to TRBJ2-5; the TCRdb D gene call, TRBD1, has no DNA to confirm it. Germline CDR1 and CDR2: KGHDR and SFDVKD. This CDR3 is built from 14 residues.

The CDR3 protein is CATGQVDGYTF. This chain joins TRBV10-3 and TRBJ1-2; TCRdb names TRBD1, which stays unverified in the absence of DNA. Looked up from germline, CDR1 is ENHRY and CDR2 is SYGVKD. The CDR3 sequence is 11 residues long.

The J gene is TRBJ2-2, the V gene TRBV29-1; TCRdb selects TRBD1, and the lack of DNA leaves this call unchecked. The CDR3 has 12 residues. CDR1 and CDR2 from the germline V gene are SQVTM and ANQGSEA. The CDR3 spells CSVETGTGELFF.

This rearrangement joins TRBV18 to TRBJ2-6. The germline V gene has CDR1 KGHSH and CDR2 LQKENI. The CDR3 spans 16 residues. CDR3 region: CASSPGRQSGANVLTF.

The CDR3 reads CASSVGVTGKGAGELFF. The chain is built from TRBV6-1 and TRBJ2-2; no DNA is available, so the TRBD1 call from TCRdb remains unchecked. This CDR3 is built from 17 residues. Germline assignment: CDR1 MNHNS and CDR2 SASEGT.

J is TRBJ1-4 and V is TRBV10-3; the TCRdb call, TRBD1, lacks DNA for checking. This CDR3 has 13 amino acids. Looked up from germline, CDR1 is ENHRY and CDR2 is SYGVKD. This CDR3 is CAISGTSKEKLFF.

The rearrangement links TRBV12-3 or TRBV12-4 to TRBJ2-2; with no DNA, the TCRdb D assignment of TRBD1 cannot be verified. CDR3 size: 15 residues. The CDR3: CASTLGGSNTGELFF.

V usage is TRBV7-9 and J usage is TRBJ1-2; the TCRdb D gene call, TRBD1, has no DNA to confirm it. The germline V gene encodes CDR1 SEHNR and CDR2 FQNEAQ (reference sequence). The CDR3 runs to 16 residues. The chain's CDR3 is CASTTSGTGGYYGYTF.

The gene calls are TRBV6-6 and TRBJ1-2; the D call from TCRdb, TRBD1, cannot be confirmed without DNA. CDR3 length: 13 residues. Germline CDR1 reads MNHNY; CDR2 reads SVGAGI (reference sequence). The CDR3 here is CASTPGARYGYTF.

J is TRBJ2-1 and V is TRBV2; TCRdb proposes TRBD1, but this gene call is untestable without DNA. The CDR3 contains 13 residues. Germline V gene sequence: CDR1 SNHLY, CDR2 FYNNEI. The CDR3 spells CASRGGESDEQFF.

The chain combines TRBV6-5 with TRBJ1-4; TCRdb reports TRBD1, a call that lacks DNA to check it against. The CDR3 totals 14 residues. Per the germline V gene, CDR1 is MNHEY and CDR2 is SVGAGI. CDR3 region: CASSQLGGNEKLFF.

The genes are TRBV4-1 and TRBJ2-7; absent DNA, TCRdb's TRBD2 call cannot be checked. Germline values: CDR1 MGHRA, CDR2 YSYEKL. The CDR3 runs to 16 residues. The CDR3 reads CASSRRLAGGTYEQYF.

The chain recombines TRBV5-1 with TRBJ2-2; absent DNA, TCRdb's TRBD2 call cannot be checked. The CDR3 runs 19 residues. Germline CDR1 is SGHRS and CDR2 is YFSETQ. The CDR3 loop is CASTPPRLAGGKNTGELFF.

The chain couples TRBV20-1 to TRBJ2-2; the D call from TCRdb, TRBD2, cannot be confirmed without DNA. The CDR3 loop spans 15 amino acids. CDR1 and CDR2 from the germline V gene are DFQATT and SNEGSKA (reference sequence). Here the CDR3 reads CSANNGLVNTGELFF.